The source of this TCR beta chain is a study of cytomegalovirus exposure and HLA in healthy donors. PCR used 60 Vbeta primers and 13 Jbeta primers. This table comes from immunoSEQ multiplex PCR, and its TCRdb copy is limited to in-frame clones, with some not included. The sample data list tens of thousands of clones. Germline CDR1 is GTSNPN and CDR2 is SVGIG (reference sequence). CDR3 length: 13 amino acids. V was shortened by 2 bases and J by 5 bases, with 10 bases between the two germline ends. Sample: PBMCs. The chain is built from TRBV30 and TRBJ1-5, with a possible D match to TRBD1 (5 bases). The sequence came from a male donor in good health and CMV-seronegative. CDR3 in amino acids: CAWSPSGDQPQHF. In DNA, the CDR3 is TGTGCCTGGAGTCCATCGGGGGATCAGCCCCAGCATTTT.